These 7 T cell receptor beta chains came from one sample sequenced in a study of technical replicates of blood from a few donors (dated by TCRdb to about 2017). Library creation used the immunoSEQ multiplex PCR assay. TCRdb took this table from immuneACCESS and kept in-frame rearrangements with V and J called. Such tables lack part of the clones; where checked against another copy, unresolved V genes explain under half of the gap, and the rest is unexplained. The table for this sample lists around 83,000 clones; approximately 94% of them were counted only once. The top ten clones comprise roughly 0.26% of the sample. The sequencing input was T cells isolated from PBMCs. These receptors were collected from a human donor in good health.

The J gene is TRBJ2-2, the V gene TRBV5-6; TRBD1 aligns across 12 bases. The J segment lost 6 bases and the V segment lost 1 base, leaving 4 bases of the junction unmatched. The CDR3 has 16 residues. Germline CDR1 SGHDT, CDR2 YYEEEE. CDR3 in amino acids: CASSLWGQGASGELFF. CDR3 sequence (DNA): TGTGCCAGCAGCTTGTGGGGACAGGGGGCGTCCGGGGAGCTGTTTTTT.

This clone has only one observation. The CDR3 bases are TGTGCCAGCAGTCTAAGGACTAGCGGGAAGACCGGGGAGCTGTTTTTT. This gives the protein CASSLRTSGKTGELFF. The chain is built from TRBV6-6 and TRBJ2-2, with 12 bases identical to TRBD2. Germline assignment: CDR1 MNHNY and CDR2 SVGAGI (reference sequence). This CDR3 is 16 amino acids long. The V gene end was trimmed by 5 bases and the J gene end by 5 bases; junction bases not matched to a gene: 6.

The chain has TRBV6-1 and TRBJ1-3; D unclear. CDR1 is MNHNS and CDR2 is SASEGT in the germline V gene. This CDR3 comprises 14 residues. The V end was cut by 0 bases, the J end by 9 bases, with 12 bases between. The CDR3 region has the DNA TGTGCCAGCAGTGAAGCGGAGGCGTTGGGCACCATATATTTT. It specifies CASSEAEALGTIYF.

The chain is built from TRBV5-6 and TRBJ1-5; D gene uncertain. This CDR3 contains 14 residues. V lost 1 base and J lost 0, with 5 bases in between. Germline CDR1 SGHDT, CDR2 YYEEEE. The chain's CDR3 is CASSLTSSNQPQHF. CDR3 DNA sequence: TGTGCCAGCAGCTTGACATCTAGCAATCAGCCCCAGCATTTT.

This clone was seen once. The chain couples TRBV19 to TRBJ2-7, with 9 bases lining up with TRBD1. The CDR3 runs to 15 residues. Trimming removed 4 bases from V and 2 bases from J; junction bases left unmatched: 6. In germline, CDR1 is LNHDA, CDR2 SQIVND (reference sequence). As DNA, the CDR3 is TGTGCCAGTAGTAGGGGACAGGGTCTTACCTACGAGCAGTACTTC. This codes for CASSRGQGLTYEQYF.

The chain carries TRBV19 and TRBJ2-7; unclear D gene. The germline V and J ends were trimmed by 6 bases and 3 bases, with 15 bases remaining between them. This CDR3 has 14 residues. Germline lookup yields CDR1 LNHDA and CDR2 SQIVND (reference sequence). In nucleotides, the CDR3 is TGTGCCAGTAGCGGAGCCGCGGAAGACTACGAGCAGTACTTC. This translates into CASSGAAEDYEQYF.

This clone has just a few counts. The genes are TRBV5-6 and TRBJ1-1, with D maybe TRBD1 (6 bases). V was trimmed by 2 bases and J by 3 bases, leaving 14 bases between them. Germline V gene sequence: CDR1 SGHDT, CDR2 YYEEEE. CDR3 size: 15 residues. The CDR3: CASSLQNQGYTEAFF. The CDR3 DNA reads TGTGCCAGCAGCTTACAGAACCAGGGGTACACTGAAGCTTTCTTT.